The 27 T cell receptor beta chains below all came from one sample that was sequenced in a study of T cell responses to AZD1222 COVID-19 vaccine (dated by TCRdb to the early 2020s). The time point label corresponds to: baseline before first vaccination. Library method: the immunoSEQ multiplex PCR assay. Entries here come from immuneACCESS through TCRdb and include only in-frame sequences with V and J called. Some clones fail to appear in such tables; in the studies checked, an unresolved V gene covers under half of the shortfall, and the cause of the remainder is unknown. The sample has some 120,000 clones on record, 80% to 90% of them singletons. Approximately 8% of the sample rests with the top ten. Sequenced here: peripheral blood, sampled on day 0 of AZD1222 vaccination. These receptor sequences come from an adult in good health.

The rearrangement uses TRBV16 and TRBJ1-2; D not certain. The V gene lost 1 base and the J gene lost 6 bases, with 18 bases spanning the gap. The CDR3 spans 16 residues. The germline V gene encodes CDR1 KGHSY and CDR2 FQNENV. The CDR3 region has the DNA TGTGCCAGCAGCCAATTCCGTCAGCCCGGAGGGCATGGCTACACCTTC. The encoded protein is CASSQFRQPGGHGYTF.

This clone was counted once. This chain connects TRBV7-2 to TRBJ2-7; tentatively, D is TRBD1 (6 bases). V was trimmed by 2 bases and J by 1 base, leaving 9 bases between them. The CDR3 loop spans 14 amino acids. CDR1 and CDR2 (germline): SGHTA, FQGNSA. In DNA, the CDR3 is TGTGCCAGCAGCTTAACTACAGGGTCCTACGAGCAGTACTTC. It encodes CASSLTTGSYEQYF.

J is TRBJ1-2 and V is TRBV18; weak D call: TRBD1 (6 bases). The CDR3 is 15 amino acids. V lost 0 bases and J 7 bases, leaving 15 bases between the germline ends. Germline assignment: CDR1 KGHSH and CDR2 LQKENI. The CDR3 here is CASSPPRGAAVGYTF. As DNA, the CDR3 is TGTGCCAGCTCACCACCAAGGGGGGCAGCTGTTGGCTACACCTTC.

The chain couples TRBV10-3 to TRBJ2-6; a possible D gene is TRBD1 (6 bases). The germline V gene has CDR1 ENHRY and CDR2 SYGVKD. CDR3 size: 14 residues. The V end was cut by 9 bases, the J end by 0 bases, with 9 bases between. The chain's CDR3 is CAMSQGSGANVLTF. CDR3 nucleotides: TGTGCCATGTCACAGGGCTCTGGGGCCAACGTCCTGACTTTC.

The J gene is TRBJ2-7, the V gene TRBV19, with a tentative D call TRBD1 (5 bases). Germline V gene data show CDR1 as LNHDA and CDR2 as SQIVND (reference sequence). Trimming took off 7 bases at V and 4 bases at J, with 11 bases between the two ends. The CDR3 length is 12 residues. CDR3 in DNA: TGTGCCAGTACCGATCACAGGTACGAGCAGTACTTC. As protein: CASTDHRYEQYF. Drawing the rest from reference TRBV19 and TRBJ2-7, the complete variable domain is DGGITQSPKYLFRKEGQNVTLSCEQNLNHDAMYWYRQDPGQGLRLIYYSQIVNDFQKGDIAEGYSVSREKKESFPLTVTSAQKNPTAFYLCASTDHRYEQYFGPGTRLTVT.

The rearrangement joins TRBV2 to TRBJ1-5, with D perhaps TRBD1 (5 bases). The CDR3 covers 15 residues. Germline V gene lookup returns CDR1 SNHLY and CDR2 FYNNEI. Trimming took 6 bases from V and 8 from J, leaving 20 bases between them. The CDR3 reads CASRPLGRGIEPQHF. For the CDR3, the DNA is TGTGCCAGCAGGCCCCTCGGGAGGGGCATTGAGCCCCAGCATTTT.

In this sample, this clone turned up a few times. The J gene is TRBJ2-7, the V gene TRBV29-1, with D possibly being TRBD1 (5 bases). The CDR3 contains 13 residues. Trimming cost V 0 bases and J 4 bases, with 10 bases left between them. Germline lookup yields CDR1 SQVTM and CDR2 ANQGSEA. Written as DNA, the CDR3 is TGCAGCGTTGAAGATCGTCGGACATACGAGCAGTACTTC. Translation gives CSVEDRRTYEQYF.

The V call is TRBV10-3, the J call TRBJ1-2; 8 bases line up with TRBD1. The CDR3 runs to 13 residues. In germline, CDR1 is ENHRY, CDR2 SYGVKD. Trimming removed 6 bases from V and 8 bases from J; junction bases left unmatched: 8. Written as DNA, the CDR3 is TGTGCCATCAGCCCGACAGGGGATCGGGGCTACACCTTC. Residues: CAISPTGDRGYTF.

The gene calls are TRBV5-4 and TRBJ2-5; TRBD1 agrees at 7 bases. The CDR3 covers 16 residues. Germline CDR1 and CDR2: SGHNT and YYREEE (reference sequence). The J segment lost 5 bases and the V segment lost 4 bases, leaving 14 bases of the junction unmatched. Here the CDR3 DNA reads TGTGCCAGCAGCACGAGGACAGGCCCCCGCGGGGAGACCCAGTACTTC. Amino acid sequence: CASSTRTGPRGETQYF.

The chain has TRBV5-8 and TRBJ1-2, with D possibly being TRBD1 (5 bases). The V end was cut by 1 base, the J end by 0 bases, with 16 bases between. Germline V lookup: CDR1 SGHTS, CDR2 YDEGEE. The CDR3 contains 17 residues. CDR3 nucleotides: TGTGCCAGCAGCTTGATGAGCGGGGGTTCAGCTAACTATGGCTACACCTTC. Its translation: CASSLMSGGSANYGYTF.

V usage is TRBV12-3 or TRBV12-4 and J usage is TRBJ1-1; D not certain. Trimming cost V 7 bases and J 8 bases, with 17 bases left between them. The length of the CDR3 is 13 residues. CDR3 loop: CASNPGWEREAFF. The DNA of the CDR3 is TGTGCCAGCAACCCTGGGTGGGAACGCGAAGCTTTCTTT.

In DNA form, the CDR3 reads TGCGCCAGCAGCAGGACCCCGGGACTAGCGGGAGTACCAGATACGCAGTATTTT. Its translation: CASSRTPGLAGVPDTQYF. V is TRBV5-1 and J is TRBJ2-3, with 14 nucleotides matching TRBD2. The length of the CDR3 is 18 residues. The trim removed 4 bases at V and 4 bases at J, leaving 11 bases unmatched. CDR1 is SGHRS and CDR2 is YFSETQ in the germline V gene.

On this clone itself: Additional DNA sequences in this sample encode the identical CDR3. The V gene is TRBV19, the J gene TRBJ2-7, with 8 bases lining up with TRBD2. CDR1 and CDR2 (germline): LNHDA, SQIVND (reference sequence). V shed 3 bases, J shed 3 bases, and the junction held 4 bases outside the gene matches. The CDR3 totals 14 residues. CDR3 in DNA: TGTGCCAGTAGTATTGGTCGGGGGGGCTACGAGCAGTACTTC. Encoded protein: CASSIGRGGYEQYF.

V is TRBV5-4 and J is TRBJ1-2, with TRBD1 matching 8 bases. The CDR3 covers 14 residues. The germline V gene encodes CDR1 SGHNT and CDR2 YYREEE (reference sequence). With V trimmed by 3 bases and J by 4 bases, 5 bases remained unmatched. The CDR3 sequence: CASSSQGAGYGYTF. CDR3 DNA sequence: TGTGCCAGCAGCTCGCAGGGGGCCGGCTATGGCTACACCTTC. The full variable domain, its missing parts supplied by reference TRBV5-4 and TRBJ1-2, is ETGVTQSPTHLIKTRGQQVTLRCSSQSGHNTVSWYQQALGQGPQFIFQYYREEENGRGNFPPRFSGLQFPNYSSELNVNALELDDSALYLCASSSQGAGYGYTFGSGTRLTVV.

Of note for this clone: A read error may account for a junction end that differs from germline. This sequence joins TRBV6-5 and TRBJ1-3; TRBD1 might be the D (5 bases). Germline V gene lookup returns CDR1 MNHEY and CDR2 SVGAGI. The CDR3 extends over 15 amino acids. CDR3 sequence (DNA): TGTGCCAGCAGTGACTCAGGGAAGGGCCTTACCGCCATATATTTT. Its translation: CASSDSGKGLTAIYF.

The CDR3 DNA sequence: TGTGCCAGCAGTATCTATAACAGCGGGGGGTCCTACGAGCAGTACTTC. Amino acids: CASSIYNSGGSYEQYF. The chain uses TRBV27 and TRBJ2-7; 9 bases are a match to TRBD2. V dropped 5 bases and J dropped 1; count of bases not matched to a gene: 9. The length of the CDR3 is 16 residues. Germline CDR1 is MNHEY and CDR2 is SMNVEV (reference sequence).

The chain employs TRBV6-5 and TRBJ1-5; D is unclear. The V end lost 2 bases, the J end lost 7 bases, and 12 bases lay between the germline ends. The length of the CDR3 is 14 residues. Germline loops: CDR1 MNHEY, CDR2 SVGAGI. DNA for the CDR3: TGTGCCAGCAGTTACGTGGGTGTCGGCCAGCCCCAGCATTTT. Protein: CASSYVGVGQPQHF.

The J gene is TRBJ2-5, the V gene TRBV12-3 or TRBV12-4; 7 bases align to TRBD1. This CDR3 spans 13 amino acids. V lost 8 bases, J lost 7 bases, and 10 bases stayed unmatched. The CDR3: CASRRGTEGTQYF. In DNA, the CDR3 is TGTGCCAGCCGGCGTGGGACAGAGGGGACCCAGTACTTC.

Written as DNA, the CDR3 is TGTGCCAGCATGGGGGGCAGAGCGGGAGAGACCCAGTACTTC. As protein: CASMGGRAGETQYF. The chain combines TRBV6-5 with TRBJ2-5; D possibly uses TRBD1 or TRBD2 (6 bases each). V was trimmed by 7 bases and J by 4 bases, leaving 16 bases between them. The CDR3 spans 14 residues. Germline CDR1 MNHEY, CDR2 SVGAGI.

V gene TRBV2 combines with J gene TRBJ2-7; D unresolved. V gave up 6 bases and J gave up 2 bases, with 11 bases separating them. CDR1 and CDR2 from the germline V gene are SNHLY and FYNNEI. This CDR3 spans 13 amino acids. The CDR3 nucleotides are TGTGCCAGCAGCACCGACCACACCTACGAGCAGTACTTC. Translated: CASSTDHTYEQYF.

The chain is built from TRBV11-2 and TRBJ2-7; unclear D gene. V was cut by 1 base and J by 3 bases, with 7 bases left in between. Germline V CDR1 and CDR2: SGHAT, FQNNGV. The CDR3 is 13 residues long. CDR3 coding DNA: TGTGCCAGCAGCTTAGGGCCGGACTACGAGCAGTACTTC. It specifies CASSLGPDYEQYF.

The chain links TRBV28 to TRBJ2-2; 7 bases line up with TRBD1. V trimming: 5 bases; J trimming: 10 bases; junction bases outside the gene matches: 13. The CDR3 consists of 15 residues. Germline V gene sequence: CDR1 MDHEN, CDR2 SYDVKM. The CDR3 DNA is TGTGCCAGCAGTCTCCCGACAGGGAAATTCGCGGAGCTGTTTTTT. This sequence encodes CASSLPTGKFAELFF.

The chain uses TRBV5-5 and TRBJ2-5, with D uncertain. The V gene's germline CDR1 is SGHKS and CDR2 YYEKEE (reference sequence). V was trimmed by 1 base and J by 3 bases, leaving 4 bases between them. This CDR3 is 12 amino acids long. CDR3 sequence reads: CASSLQEETQYF. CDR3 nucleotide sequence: TGTGCCAGCAGCTTGCAGGAAGAGACCCAGTACTTC.

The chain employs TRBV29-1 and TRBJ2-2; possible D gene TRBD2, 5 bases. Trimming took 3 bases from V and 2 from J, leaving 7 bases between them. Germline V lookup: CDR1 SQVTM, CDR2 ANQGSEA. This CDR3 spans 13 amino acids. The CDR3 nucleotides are TGCAGCGTTGATGGGAGAAACACCGGGGAGCTGTTTTTT. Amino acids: CSVDGRNTGELFF.

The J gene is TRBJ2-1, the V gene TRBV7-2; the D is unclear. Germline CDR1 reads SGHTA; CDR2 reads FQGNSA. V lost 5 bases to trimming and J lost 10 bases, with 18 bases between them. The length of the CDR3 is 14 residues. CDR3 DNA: TGTGCCAGCAGCCCAGAGCTAGAACGAGGAGAGCAGTTCTTC. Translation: CASSPELERGEQFF.

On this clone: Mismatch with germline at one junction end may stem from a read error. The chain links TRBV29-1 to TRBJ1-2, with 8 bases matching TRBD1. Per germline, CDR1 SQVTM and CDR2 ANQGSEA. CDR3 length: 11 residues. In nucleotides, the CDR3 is TGCAGCGTCGAGGGGGGCAGGGGGCAGGTCTTC. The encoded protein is CSVEGGRGQVF.

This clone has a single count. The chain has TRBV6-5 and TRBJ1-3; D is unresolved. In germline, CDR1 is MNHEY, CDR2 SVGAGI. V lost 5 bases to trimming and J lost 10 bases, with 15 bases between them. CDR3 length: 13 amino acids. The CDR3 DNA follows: TGTGCCAGCAGTCCGGCCGCATCCTTAACCATATATTTT. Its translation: CASSPAASLTIYF.